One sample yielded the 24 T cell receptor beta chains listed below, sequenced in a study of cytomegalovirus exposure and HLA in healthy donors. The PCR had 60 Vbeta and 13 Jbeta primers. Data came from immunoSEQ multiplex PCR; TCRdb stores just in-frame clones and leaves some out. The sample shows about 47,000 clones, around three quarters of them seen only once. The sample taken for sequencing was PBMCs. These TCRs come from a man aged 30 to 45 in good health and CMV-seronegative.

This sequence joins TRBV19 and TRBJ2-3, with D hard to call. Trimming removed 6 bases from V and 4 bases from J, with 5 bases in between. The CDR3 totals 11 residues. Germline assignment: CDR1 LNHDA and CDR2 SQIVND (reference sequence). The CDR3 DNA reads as TGTGCCAGTAGGGCGGCAGATACGCAGTATTTT. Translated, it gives CASRAADTQYF.

CDR3 amino acids: CASSGVGTEAFF. The CDR3 DNA reads as TGTGCCAGCAGCGGGGTGGGAACTGAAGCTTTCTTT. The chain couples TRBV6-5 to TRBJ1-1; D ambiguous. With 6 bases removed from V and 5 bases from J, the gap between germline ends came to 10 bases. This CDR3 comprises 12 residues. The V gene's germline CDR1 is MNHEY and CDR2 SVGAGI.

The CDR3 region has the DNA TGTGCCAGCAGCCAATCATCAGGACAGGGGGCGAACCCAAACACCATATATTTT. This sequence encodes CASSQSSGQGANPNTIYF. The V gene is TRBV16, the J gene TRBJ1-3; TRBD1 aligns across 11 bases. The V and J ends lost 0 bases and 6 bases, in that order; junction bases with no gene match: 10. CDR3 length equals 18 residues. Per germline, CDR1 KGHSY and CDR2 FQNENV.

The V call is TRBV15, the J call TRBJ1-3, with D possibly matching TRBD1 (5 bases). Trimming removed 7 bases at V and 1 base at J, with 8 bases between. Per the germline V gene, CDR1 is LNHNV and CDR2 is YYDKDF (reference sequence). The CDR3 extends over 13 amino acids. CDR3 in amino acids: CATTQGSGNTIYF. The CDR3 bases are TGTGCCACCACGCAGGGATCTGGAAACACCATATATTTT. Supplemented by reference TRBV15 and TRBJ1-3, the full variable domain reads DAMVIQNPRYQVTQFGKPVTLSCSQTLNHNVMYWYQQKSSQAPKLLFHYYDKDFNNEADTPDNFQSRRPNTSFCFLDIRSPGLGDTAMYLCATTQGSGNTIYFGEGSWLTVV.

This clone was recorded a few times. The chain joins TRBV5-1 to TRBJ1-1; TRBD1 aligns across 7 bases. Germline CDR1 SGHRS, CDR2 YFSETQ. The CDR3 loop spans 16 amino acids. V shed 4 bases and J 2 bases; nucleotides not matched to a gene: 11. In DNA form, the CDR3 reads TGCGCCAGCAGCCCAATCCCCGGGACAGACAACACTGAAGCTTTCTTT. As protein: CASSPIPGTDNTEAFF.

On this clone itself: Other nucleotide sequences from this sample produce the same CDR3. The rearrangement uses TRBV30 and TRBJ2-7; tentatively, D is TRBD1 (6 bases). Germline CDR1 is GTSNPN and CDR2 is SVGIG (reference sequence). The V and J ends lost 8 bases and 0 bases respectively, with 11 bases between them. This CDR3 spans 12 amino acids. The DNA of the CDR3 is TGTGCCGGAAAACAGGGCTCCTACGAGCAGTACTTC. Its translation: CAGKQGSYEQYF.

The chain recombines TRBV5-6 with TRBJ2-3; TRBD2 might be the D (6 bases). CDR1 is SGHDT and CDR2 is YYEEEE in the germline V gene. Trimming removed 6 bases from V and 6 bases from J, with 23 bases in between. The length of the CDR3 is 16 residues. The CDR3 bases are TGTGCCAGCACTACGGGTACGGGAGCCAAGGGGGATACGCAGTATTTT. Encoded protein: CASTTGTGAKGDTQYF. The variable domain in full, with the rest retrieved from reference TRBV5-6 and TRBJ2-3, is DAGVTQSPTHLIKTRGQQVTLRCSPKSGHDTVSWYQQALGQGPQFIFQYYEEEERQRGNFPDRFSGHQFPNYSSELNVNALLLGDSALYLCASTTGTGAKGDTQYFGPGTRLTVL.

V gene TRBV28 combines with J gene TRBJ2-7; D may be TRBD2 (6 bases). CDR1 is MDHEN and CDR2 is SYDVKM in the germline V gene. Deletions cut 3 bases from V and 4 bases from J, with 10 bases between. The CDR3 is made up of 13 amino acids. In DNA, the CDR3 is TGTGCCAGCAGTTTGGTAGGGAGGTACGAGCAGTACTTC. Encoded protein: CASSLVGRYEQYF.

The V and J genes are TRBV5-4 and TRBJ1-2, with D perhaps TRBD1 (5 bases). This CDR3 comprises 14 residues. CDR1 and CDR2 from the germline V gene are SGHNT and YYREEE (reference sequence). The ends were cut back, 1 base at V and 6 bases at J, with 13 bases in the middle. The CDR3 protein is CASSLTQGRDGYTF. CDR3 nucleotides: TGTGCCAGCAGCTTGACTCAGGGAAGGGATGGCTACACCTTC.

The CDR3 region is CASSLQGTGANVLTF. Written as DNA, the CDR3 is TGCGCCAGCAGCTTACAGGGTACCGGGGCCAACGTCCTGACTTTC. The V and J genes are TRBV5-1 and TRBJ2-6; maybe TRBD1 (6 bases). Trimming left V 2 bases short and J 4 bases short, with 10 bases between. The CDR3 contains 15 residues. The germline V gene has CDR1 SGHRS and CDR2 YFSETQ.

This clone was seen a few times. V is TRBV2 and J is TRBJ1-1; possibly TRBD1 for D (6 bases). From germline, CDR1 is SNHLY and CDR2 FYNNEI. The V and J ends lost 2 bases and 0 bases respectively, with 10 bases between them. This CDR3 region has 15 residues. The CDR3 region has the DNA TGTGCCAGCAGTGAACCCACAGGGATGAACACTGAAGCTTTCTTT. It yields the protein CASSEPTGMNTEAFF.

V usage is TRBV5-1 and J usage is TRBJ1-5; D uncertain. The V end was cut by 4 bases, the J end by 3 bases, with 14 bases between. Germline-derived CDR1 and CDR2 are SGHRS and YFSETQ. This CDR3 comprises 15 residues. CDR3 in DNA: TGCGCCAGCAGCCAATCCTCGGGGAACAATCAGCCCCAGCATTTT. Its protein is CASSQSSGNNQPQHF.

The CDR3 nucleotides read TGTGCCAGCAGCATACAGGGGGCTCGTTCTGGCTACACCTTC. This encodes CASSIQGARSGYTF. The chain links TRBV14 to TRBJ1-2; 9 bases map to TRBD1. Germline-derived CDR1 and CDR2 are SGHDN and FVKESK. Germline trimming cut 5 bases from V and 7 bases from J; bases unmatched to any gene: 8. The length of the CDR3 is 14 residues.

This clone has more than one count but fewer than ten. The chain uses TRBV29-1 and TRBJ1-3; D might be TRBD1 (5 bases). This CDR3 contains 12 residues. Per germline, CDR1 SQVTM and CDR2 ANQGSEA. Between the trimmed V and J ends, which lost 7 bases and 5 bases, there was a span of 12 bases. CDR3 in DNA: TGCAGCGCCAGAGACAGCCGAAACACCATATATTTT. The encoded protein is CSARDSRNTIYF.

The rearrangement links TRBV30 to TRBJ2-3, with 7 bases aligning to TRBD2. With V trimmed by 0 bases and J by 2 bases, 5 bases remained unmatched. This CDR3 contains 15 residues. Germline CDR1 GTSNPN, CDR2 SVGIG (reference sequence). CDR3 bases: TGTGCCTGGAGTGTTGGAGCGGGACCCACAGATACGCAGTATTTT. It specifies CAWSVGAGPTDTQYF.

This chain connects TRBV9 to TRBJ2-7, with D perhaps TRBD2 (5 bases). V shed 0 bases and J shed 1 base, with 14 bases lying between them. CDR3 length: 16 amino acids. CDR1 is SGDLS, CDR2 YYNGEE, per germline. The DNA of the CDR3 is TGTGCCAGCAGCGTAGGCTCCGGACGGGAATCCTACGAGCAGTACTTC. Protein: CASSVGSGRESYEQYF.

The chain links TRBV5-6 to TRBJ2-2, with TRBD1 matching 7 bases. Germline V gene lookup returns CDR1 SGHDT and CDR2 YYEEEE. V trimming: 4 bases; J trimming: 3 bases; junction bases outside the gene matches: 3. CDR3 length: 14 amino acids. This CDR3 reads CASSRGQHTGELFF. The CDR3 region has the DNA TGTGCCAGCAGCCGGGGACAGCACACCGGGGAGCTGTTTTTT.

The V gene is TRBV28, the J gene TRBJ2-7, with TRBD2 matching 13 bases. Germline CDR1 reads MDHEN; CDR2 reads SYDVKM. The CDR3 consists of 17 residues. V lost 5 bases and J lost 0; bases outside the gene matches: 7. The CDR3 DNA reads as TGTGCCAGCAGTCCAGGACTAGCGGGAGCCCTCTCCTACGAGCAGTACTTC. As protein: CASSPGLAGALSYEQYF.

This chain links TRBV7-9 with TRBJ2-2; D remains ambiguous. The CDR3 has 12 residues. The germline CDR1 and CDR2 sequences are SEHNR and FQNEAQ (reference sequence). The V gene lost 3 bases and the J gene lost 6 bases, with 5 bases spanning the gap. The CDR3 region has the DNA TGTGCCAGCAGCTTCCTCGCCGGGGAGCTGTTTTTT. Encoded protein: CASSFLAGELFF.

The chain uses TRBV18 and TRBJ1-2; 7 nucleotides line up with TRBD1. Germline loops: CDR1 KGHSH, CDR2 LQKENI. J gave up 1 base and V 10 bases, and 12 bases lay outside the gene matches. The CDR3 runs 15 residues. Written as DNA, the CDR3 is TGTGCCACCAAACCGGGACAGCGGTTTAACTATGGCTACACCTTC. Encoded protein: CATKPGQRFNYGYTF. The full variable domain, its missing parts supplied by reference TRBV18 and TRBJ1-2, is NAGVMQNPRHLVRRRGQEARLRCSPMKGHSHVYWYRQLPEEGLKFMVYLQKENIIDESGMPKERFSAEFPKEGPSILRIQQVVRGDSAAYFCATKPGQRFNYGYTFGSGTRLTVV.

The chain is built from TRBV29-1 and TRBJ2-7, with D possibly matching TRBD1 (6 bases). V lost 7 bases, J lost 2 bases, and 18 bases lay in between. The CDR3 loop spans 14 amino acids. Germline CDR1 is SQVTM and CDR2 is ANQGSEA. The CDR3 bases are TGCAGCGCCCAAGGGCAGGGGAAACCCTACGAGCAGTACTTC. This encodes CSAQGQGKPYEQYF.

The CDR3 bases are TGCGCCAGCAGCTTGGCCCAGTATAACTATGGCTACACCTTC. Amino acid sequence: CASSLAQYNYGYTF. The gene calls are TRBV5-1 and TRBJ1-2; D is unclear. The ends were cut back, 0 bases at V and 1 base at J, with 7 bases in the middle. The CDR3 totals 14 residues. Germline values: CDR1 SGHRS, CDR2 YFSETQ.

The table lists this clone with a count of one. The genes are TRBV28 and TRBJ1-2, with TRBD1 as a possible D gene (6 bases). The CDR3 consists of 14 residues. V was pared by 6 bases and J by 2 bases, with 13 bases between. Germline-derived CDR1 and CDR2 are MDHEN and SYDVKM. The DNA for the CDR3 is TGTGCCAGCAGCCGGGGGGGCCCGAACTATGGCTACACCTTC. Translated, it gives CASSRGGPNYGYTF.

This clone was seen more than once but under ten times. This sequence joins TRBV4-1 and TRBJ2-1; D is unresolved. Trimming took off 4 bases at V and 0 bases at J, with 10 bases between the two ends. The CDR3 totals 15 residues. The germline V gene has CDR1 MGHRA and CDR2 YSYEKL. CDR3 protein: CASSRKTISYNEQFF. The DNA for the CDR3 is TGCGCCAGCAGCCGAAAGACAATCTCCTACAATGAGCAGTTCTTC.